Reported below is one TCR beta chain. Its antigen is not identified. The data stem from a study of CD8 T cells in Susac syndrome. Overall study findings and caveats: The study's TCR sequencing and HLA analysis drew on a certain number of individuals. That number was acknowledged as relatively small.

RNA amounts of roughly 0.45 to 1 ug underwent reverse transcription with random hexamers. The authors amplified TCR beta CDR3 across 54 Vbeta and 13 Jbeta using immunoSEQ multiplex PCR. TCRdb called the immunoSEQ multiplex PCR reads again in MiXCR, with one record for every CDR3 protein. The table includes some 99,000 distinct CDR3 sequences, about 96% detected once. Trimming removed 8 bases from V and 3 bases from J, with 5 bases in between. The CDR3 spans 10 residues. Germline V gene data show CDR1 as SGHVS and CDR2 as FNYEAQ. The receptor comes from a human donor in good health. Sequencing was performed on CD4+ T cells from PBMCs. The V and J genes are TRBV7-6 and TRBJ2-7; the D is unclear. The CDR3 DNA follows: TGTGCCAGCGCCTACTACGAGCAGTACTTC. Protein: CASAYYEQYF.